This is a list of T cell receptor beta chains from one sample in a study of T-cell memory formation after mild COVID-19. Each CDR3 protein gets one entry after TCRdb re-called the 5' RACE reads with MiXCR. The table records 400,000 to 500,000 distinct CDR3 sequences, about 24% of them present only once. Sequenced: PBMCs or a T cell subset sorted from them (not recorded which). These receptors were taken from an adult woman who had mild COVID-19 (a few samples of this study predate the infection). Cell type and time point are not known. Each CDR3 is given with its conserved first and last residue. Each record gives: J gene, D gene, V gene, CDR3 length, clone size, CDR3 protein, CDR3 DNA. The D gene is left open where the match is weak. Clone size, where shown, is once, few, many, or a class for clones that have expanded.

>TRBJ1-3|TRBD1|TRBV7-6|16|-
CASSPGQGSAGNTIYF
TGTGCCAGCAGCCCGGGACAGGGGTCAGCTGGAAACACCATATATTTT
>TRBJ1-2|TRBD1|TRBV29-1|13|-
CSAADRDHYGYTF
TGCAGCGCCGCCGACAGGGACCACTATGGCTACACCTTC
>TRBJ1-5|-|TRBV12-3/TRBV12-4|16|few
CASSFWGASGNQPQHF
TGTGCCAGCAGTTTCTGGGGGGCTTCGGGCAATCAGCCCCAGCATTTT
>TRBJ1-1|-|TRBV4-1|13|-
CASRHTGNTEAFF
TGCGCCAGCAGACACACAGGGAACACTGAAGCTTTCTTT
>TRBJ2-7|-|TRBV5-1|15|few
CASSRGSPNSYEQYF
TGCGCCAGCAGCCGGGGGAGTCCGAACTCCTACGAGCAGTACTTC
>TRBJ2-1|TRBD2|TRBV20-1|15|-
CSAPGLAGTYNEQFF
TGCAGTGCTCCGGGACTAGCGGGGACCTACAATGAGCAGTTCTTC
>TRBJ2-1|-|TRBV24-1|14|-
CATSDQRSYNEQFF
TGTGCCACCAGTGATCAGCGCTCCTACAATGAGCAGTTCTTC
>TRBJ1-1|TRBD1|TRBV19|17|-
CASSFTNRDRVNTEAFF
TGTGCCAGTAGTTTCACAAACCGGGACAGGGTGAACACTGAAGCTTTCTTT
>TRBJ2-1|-|TRBV25-1|13|few
CASSLASSREQFF
TGTGCCAGCAGCCTCGCTAGCAGCAGGGAGCAGTTCTTC
>TRBJ1-3|TRBD1|TRBV7-2|15|-
CASSRTGLSGNTIYF
TGTGCCAGCAGTCGGACAGGGCTCTCTGGAAACACCATATATTTT
>TRBJ2-5|-|TRBV3-1|14|-
CASSPSSYQETQYF
TGTGCCAGCAGCCCCTCGTCATACCAAGAGACCCAGTACTTC
>TRBJ2-1|TRBD2|TRBV27|15|few
CASSSGLAGADEQFF
TGTGCCAGCAGTTCAGGACTAGCGGGAGCGGATGAGCAGTTCTTC
>TRBJ1-2|-|TRBV2|12|few
CASSVGNRGYTF
TGTGCCAGCAGTGTGGGTAATCGTGGCTACACCTTC
>TRBJ1-1|-|TRBV12-3/TRBV12-4|14|few
CASSSFMGNTEAFF
TGTGCCAGCAGTTCGTTTATGGGGAACACTGAAGCTTTCTTT
>TRBJ2-1|TRBD2|TRBV7-6|16|-
CASSKLAGGAYNEQFF
TGTGCCAGCAGCAAACTAGCGGGAGGTGCCTACAATGAGCAGTTCTTC
>TRBJ2-3|TRBD2|TRBV27|16|-
CASRPTSGGRGDTQYF
TGTGCCAGCAGACCCACTAGCGGGGGCCGGGGAGATACGCAGTATTTT
>TRBJ1-2|TRBD1|TRBV20-1|16|few
CSATSGTGVTTYGYTF
TGCAGTGCTACCTCCGGGACAGGGGTTACCACCTATGGCTACACCTTC
>TRBJ1-3|-|TRBV7-8|15|-
CASRSGLSSGNTIYF
TGTGCCAGCAGATCTGGACTGTCCTCTGGAAACACCATATATTTT
>TRBJ2-2|TRBD1|TRBV5-6|16|few
CASSRGQGIDTGELFF
TGTGCCAGCAGCAGGGGACAGGGAATCGACACCGGGGAGCTGTTTTTT
>TRBJ1-1|-|TRBV5-6|12|-
CASSLGAGEAFF
TGTGCCAGCAGCCTCGGCGCCGGGGAGGCTTTCTTT
>TRBJ2-5|TRBD2|TRBV7-2|16|few
CASSFSSGGLQETQYF
TGTGCCAGCAGCTTCTCCAGCGGGGGCCTCCAAGAGACCCAGTACTTC
>TRBJ1-2|-|TRBV28|11|few
CAVRTYGGYTF
TGTGCCGTGCGAACGTATGGAGGCTACACCTTC
>TRBJ1-1|-|TRBV29-1|12|-
CSVATGWTEAFF
TGCAGCGTGGCGACAGGATGGACTGAAGCTTTCTTT
>TRBJ2-5|-|TRBV12-3/TRBV12-4|14|-
CASSLHRYQETQYF
TGTGCCAGCAGTTTACACAGATACCAAGAGACCCAGTACTTC
>TRBJ2-3|-|TRBV6-2/TRBV6-3|15|-
CASSPLESSTDTQYF
TGTGCCAGCAGCCCCCTAGAGTCTAGCACAGATACGCAGTATTTT
>TRBJ1-2|-|TRBV7-7|15|-
CASSPLKGPNYGYTF
TGTGCTAGCAGCCCCCTCAAAGGGCCAAACTATGGCTACACCTTC
>TRBJ2-3|-|TRBV7-2|15|many
CASSQVSVSTDTQYF
TGTGCCAGCAGCCAGGTCTCCGTTAGCACAGATACGCAGTATTTT
>TRBJ2-4|TRBD1|TRBV7-2|17|few
CASSPQTGRGRQNIQYF
TGTGCCAGCAGCCCCCAAACGGGCAGGGGGCGCCAAAACATTCAGTACTTC
>TRBJ2-1|-|TRBV14|11|-
CASSQLREQFF
TGTGCCAGCAGCCAACTCCGTGAGCAGTTCTTC
>TRBJ1-5|-|TRBV29-1|13|-
CSVGTASNQPQHF
TGCAGCGTTGGGACAGCTAGCAATCAGCCCCAGCATTTT
>TRBJ2-2|-|TRBV7-2|15|few
CASSRDIRGTGELFF
TGTGCCAGCAGCCGGGACATCCGAGGTACCGGGGAGCTGTTTTTT
>TRBJ2-2|-|TRBV5-1|17|few
CASTAYRGLENTGELFF
TGCGCCAGCACCGCTTACCGGGGACTGGAGAACACCGGGGAGCTGTTTTTT
>TRBJ2-1|-|TRBV4-2|15|few
CASSPNNGPYDEQFF
TGTGCCAGCAGCCCGAACAACGGGCCCTACGATGAGCAGTTCTTC